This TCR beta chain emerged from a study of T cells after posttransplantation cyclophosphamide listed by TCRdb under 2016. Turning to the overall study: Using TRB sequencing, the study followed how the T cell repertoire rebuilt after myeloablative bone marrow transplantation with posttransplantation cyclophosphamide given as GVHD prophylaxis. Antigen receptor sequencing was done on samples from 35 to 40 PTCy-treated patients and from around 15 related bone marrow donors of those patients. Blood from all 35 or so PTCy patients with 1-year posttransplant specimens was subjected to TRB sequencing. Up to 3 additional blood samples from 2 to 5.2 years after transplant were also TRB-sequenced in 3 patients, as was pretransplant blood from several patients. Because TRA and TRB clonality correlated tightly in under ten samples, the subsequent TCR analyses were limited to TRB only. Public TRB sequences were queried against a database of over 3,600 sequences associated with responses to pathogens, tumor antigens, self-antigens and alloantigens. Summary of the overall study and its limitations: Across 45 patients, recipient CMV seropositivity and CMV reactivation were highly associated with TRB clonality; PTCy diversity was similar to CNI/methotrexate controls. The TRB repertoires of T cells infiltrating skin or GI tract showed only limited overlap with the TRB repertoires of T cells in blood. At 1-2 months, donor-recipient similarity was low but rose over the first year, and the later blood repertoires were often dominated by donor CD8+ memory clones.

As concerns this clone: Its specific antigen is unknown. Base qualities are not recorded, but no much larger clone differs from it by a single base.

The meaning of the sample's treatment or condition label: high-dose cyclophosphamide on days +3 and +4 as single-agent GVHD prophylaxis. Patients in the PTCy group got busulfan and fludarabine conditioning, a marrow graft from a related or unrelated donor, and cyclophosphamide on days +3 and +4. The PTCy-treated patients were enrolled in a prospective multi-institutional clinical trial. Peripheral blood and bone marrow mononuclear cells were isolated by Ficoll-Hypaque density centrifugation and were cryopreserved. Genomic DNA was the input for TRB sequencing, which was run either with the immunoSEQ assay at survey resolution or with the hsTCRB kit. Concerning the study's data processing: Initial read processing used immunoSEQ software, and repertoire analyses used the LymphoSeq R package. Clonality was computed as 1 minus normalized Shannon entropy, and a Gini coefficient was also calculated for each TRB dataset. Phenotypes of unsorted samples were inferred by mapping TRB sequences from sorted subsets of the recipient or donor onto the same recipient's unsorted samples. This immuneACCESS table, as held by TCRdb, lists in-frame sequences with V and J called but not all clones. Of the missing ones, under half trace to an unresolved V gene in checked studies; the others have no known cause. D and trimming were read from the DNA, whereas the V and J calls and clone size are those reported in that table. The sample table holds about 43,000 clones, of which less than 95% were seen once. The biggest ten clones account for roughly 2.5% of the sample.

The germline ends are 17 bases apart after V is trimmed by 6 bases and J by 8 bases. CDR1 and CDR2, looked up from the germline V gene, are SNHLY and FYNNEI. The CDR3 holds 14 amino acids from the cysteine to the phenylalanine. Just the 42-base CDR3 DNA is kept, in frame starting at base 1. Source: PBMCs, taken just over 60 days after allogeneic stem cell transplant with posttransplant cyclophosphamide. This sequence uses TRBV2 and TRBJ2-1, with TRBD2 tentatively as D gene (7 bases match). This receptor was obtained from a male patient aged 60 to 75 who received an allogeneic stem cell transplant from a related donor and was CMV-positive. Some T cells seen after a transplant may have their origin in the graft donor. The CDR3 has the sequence CASREGGGLYEQFF. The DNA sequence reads TGTGCCAGCAGGGAGGGGGGGGGCCTATATGAGCAGTTCTTC.